This T cell receptor (beta chain) is from a study of blood T cell repertoires in COVID-19. This clone was seen a few times. Libraries were prepared by immunoSEQ multiplex PCR; TCRdb keeps only in-frame clonotypes and omits some of them. The table includes around 250,000 clones, more than 85% detected once. The germline V gene encodes CDR1 LGHNA and CDR2 YNFKEQ. V shed 0 bases and J shed 8 bases, with 8 bases lying between them. The CDR3 length is 13 residues. This TCR was recovered from a woman in her forties or fifties who had recovered from COVID-19. Sample: PBMCs or T cells enriched from blood (not recorded which). V usage is TRBV4-2 and J usage is TRBJ2-1; no definite D call. CDR3 in DNA: TGTGCCAGCAGCCAAGATTACCAGGATGAGCAGTTCTTC. Its protein is CASSQDYQDEQFF.